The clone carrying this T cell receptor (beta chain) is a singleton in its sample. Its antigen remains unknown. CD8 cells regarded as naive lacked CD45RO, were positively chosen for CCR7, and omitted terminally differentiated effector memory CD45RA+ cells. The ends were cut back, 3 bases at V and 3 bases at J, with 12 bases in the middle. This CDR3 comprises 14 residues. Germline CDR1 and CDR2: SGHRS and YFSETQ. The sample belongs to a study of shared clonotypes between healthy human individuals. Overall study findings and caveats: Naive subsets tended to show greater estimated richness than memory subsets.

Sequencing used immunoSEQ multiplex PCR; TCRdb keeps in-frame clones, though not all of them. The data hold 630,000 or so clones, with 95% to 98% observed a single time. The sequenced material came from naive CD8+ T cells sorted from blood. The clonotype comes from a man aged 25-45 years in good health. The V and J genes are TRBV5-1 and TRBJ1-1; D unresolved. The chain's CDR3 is CASSSGRTDTEAFF. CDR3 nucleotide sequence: TGCGCCAGCAGCTCCGGACGGACGGACACTGAAGCTTTCTTT.